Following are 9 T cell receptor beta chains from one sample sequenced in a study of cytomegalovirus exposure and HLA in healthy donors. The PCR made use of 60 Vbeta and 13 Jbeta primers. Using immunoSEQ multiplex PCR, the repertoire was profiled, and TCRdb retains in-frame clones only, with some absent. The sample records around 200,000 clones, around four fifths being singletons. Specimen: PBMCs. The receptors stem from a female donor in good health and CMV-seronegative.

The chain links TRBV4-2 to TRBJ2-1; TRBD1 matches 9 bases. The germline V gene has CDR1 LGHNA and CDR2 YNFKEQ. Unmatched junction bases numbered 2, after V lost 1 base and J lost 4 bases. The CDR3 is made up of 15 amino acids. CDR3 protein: CASSQGQGGYNEQFF. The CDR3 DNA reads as TGTGCCAGCAGCCAAGGACAGGGGGGGTACAATGAGCAGTTCTTC.

CDR3 in amino acids: CASSLGGNNYGYTF. Written as DNA, the CDR3 is TGTGCCAGCAGCTTAGGAGGGAATAACTATGGCTACACCTTC. V and J are TRBV7-9 and TRBJ1-2, with no clear D. Germline V lookup: CDR1 SEHNR, CDR2 FQNEAQ (reference sequence). The CDR3 covers 14 residues. Trimming cost V 1 base and J 1 base, with 7 bases left between them.

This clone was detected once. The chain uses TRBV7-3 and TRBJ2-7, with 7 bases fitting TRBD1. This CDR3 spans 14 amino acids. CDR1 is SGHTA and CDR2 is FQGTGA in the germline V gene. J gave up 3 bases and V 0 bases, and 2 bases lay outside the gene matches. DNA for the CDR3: TGTGCCAGCAGCTTAACTCCAGGGGGCTACGAGCAGTACTTC. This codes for CASSLTPGGYEQYF.

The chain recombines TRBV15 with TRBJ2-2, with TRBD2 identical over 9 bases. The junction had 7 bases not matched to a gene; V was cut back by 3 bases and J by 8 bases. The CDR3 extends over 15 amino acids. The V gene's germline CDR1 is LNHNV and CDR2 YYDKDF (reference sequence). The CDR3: CATSRGGGASGELFF. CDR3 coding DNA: TGTGCCACCAGCAGGGGCGGGGGGGCTTCAGGGGAGCTGTTTTTT. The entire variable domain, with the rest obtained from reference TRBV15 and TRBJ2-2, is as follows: DAMVIQNPRYQVTQFGKPVTLSCSQTLNHNVMYWYQQKSSQAPKLLFHYYDKDFNNEADTPDNFQSRRPNTSFCFLDIRSPGLGDTAMYLCATSRGGGASGELFFGEGSRLTVL.

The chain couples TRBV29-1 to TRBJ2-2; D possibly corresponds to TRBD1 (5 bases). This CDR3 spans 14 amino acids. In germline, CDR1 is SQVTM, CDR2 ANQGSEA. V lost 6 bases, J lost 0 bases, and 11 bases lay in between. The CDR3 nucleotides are TGCAGCGTGGGCAGGGATCCGAACACCGGGGAGCTGTTTTTT. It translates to CSVGRDPNTGELFF.

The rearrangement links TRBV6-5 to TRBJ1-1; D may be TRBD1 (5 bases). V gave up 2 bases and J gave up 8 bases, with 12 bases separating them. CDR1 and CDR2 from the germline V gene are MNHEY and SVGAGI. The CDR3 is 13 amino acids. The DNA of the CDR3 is TGTGCCAGCAGTTACAGGTGGGACTCCGAAGCTTTCTTT. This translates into CASSYRWDSEAFF.

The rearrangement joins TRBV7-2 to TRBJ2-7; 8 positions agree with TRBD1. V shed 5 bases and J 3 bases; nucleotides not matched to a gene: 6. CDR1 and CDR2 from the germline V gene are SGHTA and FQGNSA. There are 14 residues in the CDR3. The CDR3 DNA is TGTGCCAGCAGCGCCAGGGACAGGCTCTACGAGCAGTACTTC. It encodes CASSARDRLYEQYF.

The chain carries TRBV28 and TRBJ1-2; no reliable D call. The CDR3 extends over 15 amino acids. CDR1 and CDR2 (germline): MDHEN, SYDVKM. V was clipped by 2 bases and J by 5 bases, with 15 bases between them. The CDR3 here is CASSLPTGEVYGYTF. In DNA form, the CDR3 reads TGTGCCAGCAGTTTACCGACTGGGGAGGTATATGGCTACACCTTC.

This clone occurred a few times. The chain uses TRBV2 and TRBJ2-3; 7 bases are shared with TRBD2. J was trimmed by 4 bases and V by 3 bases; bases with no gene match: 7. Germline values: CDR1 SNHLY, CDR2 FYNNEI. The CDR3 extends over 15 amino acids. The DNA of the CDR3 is TGTGCCAGCAGTGACGGCGGGAGAAAGGCAGATACGCAGTATTTT. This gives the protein CASSDGGRKADTQYF.